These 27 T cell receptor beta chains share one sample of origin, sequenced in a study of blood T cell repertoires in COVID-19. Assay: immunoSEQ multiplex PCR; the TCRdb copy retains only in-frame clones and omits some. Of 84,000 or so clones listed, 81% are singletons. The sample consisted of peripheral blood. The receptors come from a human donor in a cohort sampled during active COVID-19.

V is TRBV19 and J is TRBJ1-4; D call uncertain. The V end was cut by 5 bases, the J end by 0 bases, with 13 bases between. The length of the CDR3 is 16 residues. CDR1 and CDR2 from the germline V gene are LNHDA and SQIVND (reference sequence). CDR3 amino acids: CASSYRLTATNEKLFF. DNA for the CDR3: TGTGCCAGTAGTTATAGACTAACGGCAACTAATGAAAAACTGTTTTTT.

The CDR3 coding sequence is TGTGCCAGCAGCCGGGGGGGCAGGGTTAATTCACCCCTCCACTTT. It specifies CASSRGGRVNSPLHF. This chain links TRBV28 with TRBJ1-6; TRBD1 might be the D (6 bases). Per the germline V gene, CDR1 is MDHEN and CDR2 is SYDVKM. This CDR3 is built from 15 residues. V lost 6 bases, J lost 6 bases, and 15 bases lay in between.

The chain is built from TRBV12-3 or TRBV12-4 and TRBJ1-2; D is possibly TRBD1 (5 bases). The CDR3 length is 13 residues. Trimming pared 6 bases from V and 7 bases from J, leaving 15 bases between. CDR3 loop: CASRGGGFGGYTF. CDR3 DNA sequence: TGTGCCAGCAGAGGCGGGGGATTTGGTGGCTACACCTTC.

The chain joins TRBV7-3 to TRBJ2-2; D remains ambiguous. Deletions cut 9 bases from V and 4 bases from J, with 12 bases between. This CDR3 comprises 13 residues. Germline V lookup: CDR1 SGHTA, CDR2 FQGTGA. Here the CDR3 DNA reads TGTGCCAGTAAACTCCATCCCACCGGGGAGCTGTTTTTT. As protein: CASKLHPTGELFF.

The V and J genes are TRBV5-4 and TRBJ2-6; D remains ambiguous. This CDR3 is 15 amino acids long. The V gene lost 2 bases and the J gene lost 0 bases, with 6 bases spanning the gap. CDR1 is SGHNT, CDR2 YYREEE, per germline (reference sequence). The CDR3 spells CASSFMSSGANVLTF. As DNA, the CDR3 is TGTGCCAGCAGCTTTATGAGCTCTGGGGCCAACGTCCTGACTTTC. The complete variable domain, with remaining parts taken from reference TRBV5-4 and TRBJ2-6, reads ETGVTQSPTHLIKTRGQQVTLRCSSQSGHNTVSWYQQALGQGPQFIFQYYREEENGRGNFPPRFSGLQFPNYSSELNVNALELDDSALYLCASSFMSSGANVLTFGAGSRLTVL.

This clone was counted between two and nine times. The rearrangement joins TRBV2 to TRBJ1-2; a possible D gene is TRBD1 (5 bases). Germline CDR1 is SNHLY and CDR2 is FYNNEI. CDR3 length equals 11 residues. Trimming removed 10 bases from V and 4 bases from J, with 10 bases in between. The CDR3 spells CATTGGYGYTF. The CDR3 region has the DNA TGTGCCACCACCGGGGGCTATGGCTACACCTTC.

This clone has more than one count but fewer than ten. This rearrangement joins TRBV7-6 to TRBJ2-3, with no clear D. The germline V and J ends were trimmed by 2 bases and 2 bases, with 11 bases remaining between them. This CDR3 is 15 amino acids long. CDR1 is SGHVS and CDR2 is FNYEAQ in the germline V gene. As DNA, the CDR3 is TGTGCCAGCAGCTTAAACCCAGGTCTCACAGATACGCAGTATTTT. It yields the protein CASSLNPGLTDTQYF.

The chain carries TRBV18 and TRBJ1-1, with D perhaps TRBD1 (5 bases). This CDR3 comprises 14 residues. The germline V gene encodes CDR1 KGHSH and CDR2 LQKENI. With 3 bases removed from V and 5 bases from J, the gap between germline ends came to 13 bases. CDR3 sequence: CASSPLGKGTEAFF. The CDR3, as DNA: TGTGCCAGCTCACCTTTGGGGAAGGGGACTGAAGCTTTCTTT. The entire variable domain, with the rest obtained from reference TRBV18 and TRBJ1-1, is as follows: NAGVMQNPRHLVRRRGQEARLRCSPMKGHSHVYWYRQLPEEGLKFMVYLQKENIIDESGMPKERFSAEFPKEGPSILRIQQVVRGDSAAYFCASSPLGKGTEAFFGQGTRLTVV.

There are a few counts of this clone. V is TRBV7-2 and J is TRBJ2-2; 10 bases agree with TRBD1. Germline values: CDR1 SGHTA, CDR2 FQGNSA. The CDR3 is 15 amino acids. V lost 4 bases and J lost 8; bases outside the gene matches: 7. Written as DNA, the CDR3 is TGTGCCAGCAGCTGGGACAGGGGTGTGATAGGGGAGCTGTTTTTT. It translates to CASSWDRGVIGELFF.

DNA of the CDR3: TGTGCCAGCAGTTACGCCGGGGGGGCGACCTATGGCTACACCTTC. Its protein product is CASSYAGGATYGYTF. This chain uses TRBV6-5 with TRBJ1-2, with D tentatively TRBD1 (6 bases). This CDR3 is 15 amino acids long. Germline CDR1 reads MNHEY; CDR2 reads SVGAGI. Trimming shortened V by 2 bases and J by 4 bases, and 14 bases separated the two germline ends.

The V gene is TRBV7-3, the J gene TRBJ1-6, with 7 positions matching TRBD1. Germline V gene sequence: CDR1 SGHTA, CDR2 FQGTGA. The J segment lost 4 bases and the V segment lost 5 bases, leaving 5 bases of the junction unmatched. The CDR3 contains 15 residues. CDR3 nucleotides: TGTGCCAGCAGCCGAGGGACAGCTTATAATTCACCCCTCCACTTT. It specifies CASSRGTAYNSPLHF.

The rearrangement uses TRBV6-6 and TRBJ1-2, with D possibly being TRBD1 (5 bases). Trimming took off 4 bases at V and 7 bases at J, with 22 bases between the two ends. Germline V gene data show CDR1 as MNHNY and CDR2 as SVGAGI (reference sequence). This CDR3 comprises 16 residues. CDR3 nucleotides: TGTGCCAGCAGTTCCCCCCCCTTGGCCAGCGGGGGTGGCTACACCTTC. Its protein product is CASSSPPLASGGGYTF.

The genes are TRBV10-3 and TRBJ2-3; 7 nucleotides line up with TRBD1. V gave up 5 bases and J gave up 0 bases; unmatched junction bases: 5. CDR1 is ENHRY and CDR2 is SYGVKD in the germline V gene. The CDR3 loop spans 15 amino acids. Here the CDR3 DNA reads TGTGCCATCAGTCAGGGACAGTTCAGCACAGATACGCAGTATTTT. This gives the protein CAISQGQFSTDTQYF.

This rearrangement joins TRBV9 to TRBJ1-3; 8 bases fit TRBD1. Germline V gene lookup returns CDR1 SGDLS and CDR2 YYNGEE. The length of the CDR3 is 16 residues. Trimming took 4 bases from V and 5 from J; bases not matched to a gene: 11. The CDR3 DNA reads TGTGCCAGCAGCCCTCCCCCGGGACAGGAGAGAAACACCATATATTTT. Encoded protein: CASSPPPGQERNTIYF. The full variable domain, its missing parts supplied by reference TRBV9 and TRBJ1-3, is DSGVTQTPKHLITATGQRVTLRCSPRSGDLSVYWYQQSLDQGLQFLIQYYNGEERAKGNILERFSAQQFPDLHSELNLSSLELGDSALYFCASSPPPGQERNTIYFGEGSWLTVV.

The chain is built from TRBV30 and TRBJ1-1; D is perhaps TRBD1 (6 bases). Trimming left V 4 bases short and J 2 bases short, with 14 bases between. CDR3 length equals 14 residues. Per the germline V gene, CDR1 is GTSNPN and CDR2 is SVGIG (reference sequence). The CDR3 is CAWTKTGKNTEAFF. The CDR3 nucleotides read TGTGCCTGGACAAAGACAGGCAAAAACACTGAAGCTTTCTTT.

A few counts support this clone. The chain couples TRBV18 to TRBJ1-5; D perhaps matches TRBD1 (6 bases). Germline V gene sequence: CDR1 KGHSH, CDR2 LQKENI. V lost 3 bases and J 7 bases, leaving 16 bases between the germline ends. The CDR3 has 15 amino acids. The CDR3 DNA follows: TGTGCCAGCTCACCCCCTGGGGGGGCGGGACAGCCCCAGCATTTT. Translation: CASSPPGGAGQPQHF. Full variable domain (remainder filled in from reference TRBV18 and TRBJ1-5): NAGVMQNPRHLVRRRGQEARLRCSPMKGHSHVYWYRQLPEEGLKFMVYLQKENIIDESGMPKERFSAEFPKEGPSILRIQQVVRGDSAAYFCASSPPGGAGQPQHFGDGTRLSIL.

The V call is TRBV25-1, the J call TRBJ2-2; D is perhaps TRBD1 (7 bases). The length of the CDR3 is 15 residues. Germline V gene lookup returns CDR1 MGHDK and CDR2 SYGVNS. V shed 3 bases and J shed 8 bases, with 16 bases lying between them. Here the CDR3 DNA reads TGTGCCAGCAGTGAGGCGGGGACAGATTGGGGGGAGCTGTTTTTT. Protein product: CASSEAGTDWGELFF.

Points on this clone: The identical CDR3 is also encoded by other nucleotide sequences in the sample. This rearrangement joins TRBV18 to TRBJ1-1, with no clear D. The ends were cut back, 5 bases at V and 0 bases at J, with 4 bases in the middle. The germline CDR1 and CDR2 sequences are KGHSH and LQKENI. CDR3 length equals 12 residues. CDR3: CASSNMNTEAFF. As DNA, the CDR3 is TGTGCCAGCTCAAACATGAACACTGAAGCTTTCTTT. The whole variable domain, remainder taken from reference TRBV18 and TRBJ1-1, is NAGVMQNPRHLVRRRGQEARLRCSPMKGHSHVYWYRQLPEEGLKFMVYLQKENIIDESGMPKERFSAEFPKEGPSILRIQQVVRGDSAAYFCASSNMNTEAFFGQGTRLTVV.

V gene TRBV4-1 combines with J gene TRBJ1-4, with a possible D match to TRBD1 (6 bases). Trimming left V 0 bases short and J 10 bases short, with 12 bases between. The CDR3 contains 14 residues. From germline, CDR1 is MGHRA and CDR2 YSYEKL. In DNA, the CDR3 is TGCGCCAGCAGCCAAGAGGCCGGACAGTTAAAACTGTTTTTT. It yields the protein CASSQEAGQLKLFF.

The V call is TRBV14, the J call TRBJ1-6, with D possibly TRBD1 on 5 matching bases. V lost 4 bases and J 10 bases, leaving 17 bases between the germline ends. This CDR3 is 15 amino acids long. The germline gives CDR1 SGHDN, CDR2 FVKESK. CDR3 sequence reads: CASSRGTISLSPLHF. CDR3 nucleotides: TGTGCCAGCAGCCGCGGGACGATCTCGTTATCACCCCTCCACTTT.

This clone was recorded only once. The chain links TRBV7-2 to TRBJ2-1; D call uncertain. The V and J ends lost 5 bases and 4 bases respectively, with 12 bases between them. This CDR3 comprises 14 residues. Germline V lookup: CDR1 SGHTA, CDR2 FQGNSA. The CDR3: CASSPRNSYNEQFF. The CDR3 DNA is TGTGCCAGCAGCCCTCGCAACTCTTACAATGAGCAGTTCTTC.

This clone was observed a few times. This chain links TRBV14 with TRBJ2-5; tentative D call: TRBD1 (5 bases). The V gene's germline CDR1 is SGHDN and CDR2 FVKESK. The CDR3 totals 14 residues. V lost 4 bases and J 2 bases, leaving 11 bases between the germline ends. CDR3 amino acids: CASSPGLRQETQYF. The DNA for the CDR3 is TGTGCCAGCAGCCCAGGGTTGCGGCAAGAGACCCAGTACTTC.

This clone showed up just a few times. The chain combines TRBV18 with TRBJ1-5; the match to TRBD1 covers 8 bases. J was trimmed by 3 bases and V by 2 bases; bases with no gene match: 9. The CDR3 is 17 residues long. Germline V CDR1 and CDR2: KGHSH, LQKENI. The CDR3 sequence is CASSPRNRGGTNQPQHF. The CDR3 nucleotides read TGTGCCAGCTCACCAAGAAACAGGGGGGGTACCAATCAGCCCCAGCATTTT.

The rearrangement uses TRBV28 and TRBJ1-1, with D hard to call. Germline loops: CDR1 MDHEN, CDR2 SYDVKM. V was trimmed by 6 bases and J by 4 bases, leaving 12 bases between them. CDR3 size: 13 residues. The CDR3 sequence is CASRAIQATEAFF. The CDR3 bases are TGTGCCAGCAGGGCGATCCAGGCCACTGAAGCTTTCTTT.

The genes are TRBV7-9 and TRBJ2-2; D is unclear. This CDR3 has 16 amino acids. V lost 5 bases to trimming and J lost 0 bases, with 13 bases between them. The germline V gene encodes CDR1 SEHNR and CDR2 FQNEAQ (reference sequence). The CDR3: CASSGFGRPNTGELFF. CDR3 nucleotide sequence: TGTGCCAGCAGCGGGTTTGGGCGACCGAACACCGGGGAGCTGTTTTTT.

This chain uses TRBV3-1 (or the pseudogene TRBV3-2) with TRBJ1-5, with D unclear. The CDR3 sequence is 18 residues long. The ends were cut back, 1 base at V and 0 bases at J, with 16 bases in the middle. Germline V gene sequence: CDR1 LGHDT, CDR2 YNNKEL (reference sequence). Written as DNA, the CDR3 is TGTGCCAGCAGCCAAGGCTACAAAGGAGGATATAGCAATCAGCCCCAGCATTTT. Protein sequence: CASSQGYKGGYSNQPQHF.

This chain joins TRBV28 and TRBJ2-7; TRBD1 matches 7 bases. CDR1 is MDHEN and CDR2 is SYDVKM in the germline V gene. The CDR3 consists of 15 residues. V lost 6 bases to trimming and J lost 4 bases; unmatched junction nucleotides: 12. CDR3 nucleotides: TGTGCCAGCAGCGTAACCGGGACAGCGAGTTACGAGCAGTACTTC. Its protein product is CASSVTGTASYEQYF.